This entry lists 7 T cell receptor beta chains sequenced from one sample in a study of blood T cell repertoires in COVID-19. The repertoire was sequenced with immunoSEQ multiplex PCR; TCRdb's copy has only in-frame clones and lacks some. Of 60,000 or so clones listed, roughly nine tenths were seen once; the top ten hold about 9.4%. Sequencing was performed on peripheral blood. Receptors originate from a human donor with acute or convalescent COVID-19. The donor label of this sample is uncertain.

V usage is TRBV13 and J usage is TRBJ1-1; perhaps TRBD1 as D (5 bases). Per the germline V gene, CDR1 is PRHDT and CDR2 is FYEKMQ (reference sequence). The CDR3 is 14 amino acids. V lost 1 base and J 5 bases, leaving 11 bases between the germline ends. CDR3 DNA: TGTGCCAGCAGCTTAGTCCGCGGGGGGACTGAAGCTTTCTTT. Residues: CASSLVRGGTEAFF.

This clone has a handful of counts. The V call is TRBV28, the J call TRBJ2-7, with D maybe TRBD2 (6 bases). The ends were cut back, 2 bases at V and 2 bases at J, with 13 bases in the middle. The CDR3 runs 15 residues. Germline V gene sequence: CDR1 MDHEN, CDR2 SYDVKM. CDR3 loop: CASSLPAGPTYEQYF. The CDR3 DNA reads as TGTGCCAGCAGTTTACCAGCGGGCCCTACCTACGAGCAGTACTTC.

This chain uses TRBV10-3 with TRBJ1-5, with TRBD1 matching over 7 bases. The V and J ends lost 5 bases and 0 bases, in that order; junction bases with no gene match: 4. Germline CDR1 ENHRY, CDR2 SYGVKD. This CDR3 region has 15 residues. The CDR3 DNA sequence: TGTGCCATCAGTAGCACAGGGGCTAGCAATCAGCCCCAGCATTTT. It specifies CAISSTGASNQPQHF.

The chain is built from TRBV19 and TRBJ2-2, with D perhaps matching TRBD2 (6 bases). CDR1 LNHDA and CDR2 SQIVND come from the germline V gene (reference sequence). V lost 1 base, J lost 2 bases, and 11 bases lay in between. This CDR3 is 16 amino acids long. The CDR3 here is CASSIVGTPNTGELFF. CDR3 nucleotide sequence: TGTGCCAGTAGTATAGTTGGGACTCCCAACACCGGGGAGCTGTTTTTT.

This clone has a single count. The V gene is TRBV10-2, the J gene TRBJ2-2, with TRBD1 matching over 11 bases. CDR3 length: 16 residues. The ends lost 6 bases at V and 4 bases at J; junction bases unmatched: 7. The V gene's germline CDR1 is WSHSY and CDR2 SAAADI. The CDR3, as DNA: TGCGCCAGCAGGTCCCGGGACAGGGGGGGCACCGGGGAGCTGTTTTTT. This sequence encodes CASRSRDRGGTGELFF.

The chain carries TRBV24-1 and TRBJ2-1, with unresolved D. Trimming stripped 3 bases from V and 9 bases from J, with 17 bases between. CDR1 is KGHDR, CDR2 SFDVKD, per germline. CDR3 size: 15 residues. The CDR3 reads CATSDAGSRGGEQFF. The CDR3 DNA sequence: TGTGCCACCAGTGATGCCGGGTCACGAGGCGGTGAGCAGTTCTTC.

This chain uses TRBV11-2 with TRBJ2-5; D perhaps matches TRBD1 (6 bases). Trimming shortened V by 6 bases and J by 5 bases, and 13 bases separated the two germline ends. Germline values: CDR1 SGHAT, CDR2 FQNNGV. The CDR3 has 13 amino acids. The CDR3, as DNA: TGTGCCAGCAGTTTACAGGGTGGGGAGACCCAGTACTTC. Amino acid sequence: CASSLQGGETQYF.